These T cell receptor beta chains were read from a single sample in a study of T cells in Graves' hyperthyroidism and ophthalmopathy. TCRdb reanalysed the multiplex PCR reads using MiXCR and keeps one entry per CDR3 protein. The profile covers around 490,000 distinct CDR3 sequences, with roughly 21% appearing a single time and 40% to 50% taken by the ten largest. The sample was blood. These receptors were taken from a man aged 35-49 years with Graves' ophthalmopathy. Each CDR3 is given with its conserved first and last residue. Each record gives: clone size, D gene, V gene, J gene, CDR3 DNA, CDR3 protein. A D gene is named only where the DNA matches it firmly. Part of the rows lack a size; the others show once, few, many or a class for expanded clones.

>NA|TRBD2|TRBV10-3|TRBJ2-1
TGTGCCGCGACCCGGGACTACTCTGGAAATGAGCAGTTCTTC
CAATRDYSGNEQFF
>many|NA|TRBV30|TRBJ1-2
TGTGCCTGGAGTGACCAAGGGTGGAATAACTATGGCTACACCTTC
CAWSDQGWNNYGYTF
>few|NA|TRBV5-6|TRBJ1-2
TGTGCCAGCAGCTTGATTACGGGCCCATTGTATGGCTACACCTTC
CASSLITGPLYGYTF
>many|NA|TRBV3-1|TRBJ1-2
TGTGCCAGCAGCCGGCGAGAGAACTGGGGCTACACCTTC
CASSRRENWGYTF
>NA|NA|TRBV28|TRBJ2-5
TGTGCCAGCAGTTTCATCAGGGCTGAGACCCAGTACTTC
CASSFIRAETQYF
>few|NA|TRBV7-2|TRBJ2-7
TGTGCCAGCAGCCAAGACTCCCCAAGGGGCTACGAGCAGTACTTC
CASSQDSPRGYEQYF
>NA|TRBD1|TRBV30|TRBJ1-2
TGTGCCTGGAGTGTGCTAGGGGTACAGGGGCGAAACTATGGCTACACCTTC
CAWSVLGVQGRNYGYTF
>few|NA|TRBV6-1|TRBJ2-6
TGTGCCAGCACGATACGGAACTCTGGGGCCAACGTCCTGACTTTC
CASTIRNSGANVLTF
>NA|NA|TRBV29-1|TRBJ1-2
TGCAGCGCCGCGGCGGGTCCGAACTATGGCTACACCTTC
CSAAAGPNYGYTF
>many|TRBD1|TRBV5-1|TRBJ1-1
TGCGCCAGCAGCGAAAGGACAGGGGGCGTGGGGAACACTGAAGCTTTCTTT
CASSERTGGVGNTEAFF